One sample yielded the 29 T cell receptor beta chains listed below, sequenced in a study of blood T cell repertoires in COVID-19. The repertoire was sequenced with immunoSEQ multiplex PCR; TCRdb's copy has only in-frame clones and lacks some. The table has 150,000 or so clones, roughly four fifths seen once; the top ten hold 3% to 3.5%. The sample taken for sequencing was peripheral blood. Source of these receptors: a woman of 80 years or more with acute or convalescent COVID-19.

The chain employs TRBV18 and TRBJ1-2; 7 bases are a match to TRBD1. Germline V gene data show CDR1 as KGHSH and CDR2 as LQKENI. This CDR3 has 15 amino acids. With 2 bases clipped from V and 2 bases from J, the junction kept 5 bases outside the gene matches. CDR3 DNA sequence: TGTGCCAGCTCACCAAGGGACAGAGAGAACTATGGCTACACCTTC. It specifies CASSPRDRENYGYTF.

The V gene is TRBV6-2 or TRBV6-3, the J gene TRBJ2-2; D unresolved. Per the germline V gene, CDR1 is MNHEY and CDR2 is SVGEGT. The CDR3 spans 15 residues. The V end was cut by 2 bases, the J end by 3 bases, with 10 bases between. This CDR3 is CASSYKVQYTGELFF. CDR3 coding DNA: TGTGCCAGCAGTTACAAAGTTCAGTACACCGGGGAGCTGTTTTTT.

This clone was recorded only once. The chain couples TRBV10-1 to TRBJ1-4, with D tentatively TRBD1 (6 bases). The CDR3 has 14 amino acids. The germline V gene encodes CDR1 WNHNN and CDR2 SYGVQD (reference sequence). V was trimmed by 7 bases and J by 7 bases, leaving 16 bases between them. CDR3 nucleotides: TGCGCCAGCACCCTTGACAGGTCCCTTGAAAAACTGTTTTTT. Translation: CASTLDRSLEKLFF.

The count of this clone is one. The chain recombines TRBV2 with TRBJ1-4; D is possibly TRBD1 (5 bases). The CDR3 totals 14 residues. Trimming pared 6 bases from V and 6 bases from J, leaving 14 bases between. Germline CDR1 and CDR2: SNHLY and FYNNEI. The CDR3 sequence: CASRGPSGDEKLFF. The CDR3 coding sequence is TGTGCCAGCAGAGGACCGTCGGGGGATGAAAAACTGTTTTTT.

The chain carries TRBV3-1 (or the pseudogene TRBV3-2) and TRBJ1-1; no clear D gene. The CDR3 has 16 residues. Trimming shortened V by 1 base and J by 1 base, and 13 bases separated the two germline ends. The germline V gene encodes CDR1 LGHDT and CDR2 YNNKEL (reference sequence). The CDR3 DNA follows: TGTGCCAGCAGCCAAGGGGGAGTCATAGCGAACACTGAAGCTTTCTTT. Translated: CASSQGGVIANTEAFF.

The genes are TRBV6-7 and TRBJ1-2, with D possibly TRBD1 on 6 matching bases. TRBV6-7 is designated an ORF whose function remains uncertain. Trimming pared 6 bases from V and 2 bases from J, leaving 13 bases between. The CDR3 sequence is 14 residues long. For the CDR3, the DNA is TGTGCCAGCAGGGGCAGGGGCGGAAACTATGGCTACACCTTC. Residues: CASRGRGGNYGYTF.

The chain recombines TRBV18 with TRBJ2-1; D perhaps matches TRBD1 (5 bases). CDR1 and CDR2 (germline): KGHSH, LQKENI. Trimming removed 1 base from V and 10 bases from J, with 8 bases in between. The CDR3 extends over 12 amino acids. The chain's CDR3 is CASSPRGEEQFF. In nucleotides, the CDR3 is TGTGCCAGCTCACCACGGGGCGAGGAGCAGTTCTTC.

This clone was counted a few times. The chain joins TRBV10-3 to TRBJ1-1; 9 bases agree with TRBD1. The CDR3 runs to 14 residues. Germline values: CDR1 ENHRY, CDR2 SYGVKD. J was trimmed by 5 bases and V by 5 bases; bases with no gene match: 6. The CDR3 region has the DNA TGTGCCATCAGTTCGGGACAGGGTGAGACTGAAGCTTTCTTT. Its protein product is CAISSGQGETEAFF.

This chain links TRBV5-4 with TRBJ2-1; a possible D gene is TRBD2 (6 bases). This CDR3 contains 13 residues. The germline V and J ends were trimmed by 0 bases and 7 bases, with 8 bases remaining between them. CDR1 and CDR2 from the germline V gene are SGHNT and YYREEE (reference sequence). The chain's CDR3 is CASSLAGRNEQFF. In DNA form, the CDR3 reads TGTGCCAGCAGCTTGGCAGGGAGGAATGAGCAGTTCTTC.

The chain carries TRBV5-4 and TRBJ1-1, with 9 bases lining up with TRBD1. Germline trimming cut 0 bases from V and 6 bases from J; bases unmatched to any gene: 0. CDR1 SGHNT and CDR2 YYREEE come from the germline V gene (reference sequence). CDR3 length: 13 residues. CDR3 DNA: TGTGCCAGCAGCTTGGGACAGGGGGCTGAAGCTTTCTTT. Protein product: CASSLGQGAEAFF.

In this sample, this clone turned up once. The rearrangement uses TRBV7-3 and TRBJ2-1; possible D gene TRBD2, 7 bases. Germline V gene data show CDR1 as SGHTA and CDR2 as FQGTGA. The CDR3 consists of 15 residues. V shed 5 bases and J shed 6 bases, with 17 bases lying between them. For the CDR3, the DNA is TGTGCCAGCAGCCCAGGTAGGGGGGGCCGCAATGAGCAGTTCTTC. Translating it yields CASSPGRGGRNEQFF.

This clone was seen more than once but under ten times. The V gene is TRBV12-5, the J gene TRBJ2-3, with 10 nucleotides matching TRBD1. This CDR3 region has 15 residues. Germline V gene sequence: CDR1 LGHNT, CDR2 FRNRAP. Trimming cost V 5 bases and J 0 bases; bases outside gene matches: 2. CDR3 region: CASGPGQGSTDTQYF. DNA of the CDR3: TGTGCTAGTGGTCCGGGACAGGGGAGCACAGATACGCAGTATTTT.

This chain links TRBV21-1 with TRBJ1-3; the DNA was not compared with TRBD1, the D call given in the table. TRBV21-1 is tagged as a pseudogene. The CDR3 runs to 16 residues. CDR3 region: CASSIPTDRVRNTIYF. CDR3 nucleotides: TGTGCCAGCAGCATACCGACGGACAGGGTTAGAAACACCATATATTTT.

The V call is TRBV6-6, the J call TRBJ2-7, with D possibly matching TRBD2 (6 bases). CDR3 length equals 14 residues. Trimming stripped 5 bases from V and 0 bases from J, with 11 bases between. Per germline, CDR1 MNHNY and CDR2 SVGAGI (reference sequence). The CDR3 spells CASSDRESSYEQYF. The CDR3 nucleotides are TGTGCCAGCAGTGACCGGGAGAGCTCCTACGAGCAGTACTTC.

This clone occurred once. The J gene is TRBJ2-1, the V gene TRBV7-3; D might be TRBD1 (5 bases). Trimming took 2 bases from V and 9 from J, leaving 14 bases between them. Per the germline V gene, CDR1 is SGHTA and CDR2 is FQGTGA. There are 14 residues in the CDR3. The DNA for the CDR3 is TGTGCCAGCAGCTTAGGGGCAGATTTTGGTGAGCAGTTCTTC. Translation: CASSLGADFGEQFF.

CDR3 protein: CASSLRGRQSQTQYF. CDR3 nucleotide sequence: TGTGCCAGCAGCTTGCGGGGGAGACAGTCACAGACCCAGTACTTC. V usage is TRBV5-4 and J usage is TRBJ2-5; tentative D call: TRBD2 (6 bases). The CDR3 is 15 amino acids. Germline CDR1 SGHNT, CDR2 YYREEE (reference sequence). The germline V and J ends were trimmed by 1 base and 6 bases, with 16 bases remaining between them.

This chain links TRBV10-3 with TRBJ1-1, with 12 bases matching TRBD1. V shed 4 bases and J 8 bases; nucleotides not matched to a gene: 5. Germline CDR1 and CDR2: ENHRY and SYGVKD. This CDR3 is 14 amino acids long. CDR3 DNA: TGTGCCATCAGTGTGTTAGGGACAGGGGGCGAAGCTTTCTTT. This codes for CAISVLGTGGEAFF.

This clone was counted once. CDR3 sequence (DNA): TGTGCCAGCAGTTCTCCGGCCAGGCAAGGCTACACCTTC. This gives the protein CASSSPARQGYTF. V is TRBV27 and J is TRBJ1-2; D unresolved. This CDR3 spans 13 amino acids. V shed 4 bases and J shed 8 bases, with 14 bases lying between them. Per the germline V gene, CDR1 is MNHEY and CDR2 is SMNVEV (reference sequence).

This clone was observed a few times. This rearrangement joins TRBV27 to TRBJ1-2; maybe TRBD1 (6 bases). The CDR3 totals 13 residues. V was cut by 5 bases and J by 4 bases, with 11 bases left in between. The germline gives CDR1 MNHEY, CDR2 SMNVEV (reference sequence). The CDR3 bases are TGTGCCAGCAGTCCGGACAGCTCCTATGGCTACACCTTC. It codes for CASSPDSSYGYTF.

This clone showed up just once. V is TRBV5-1 and J is TRBJ2-1; TRBD2 matches 7 bases. This CDR3 spans 17 amino acids. Trimming removed 1 base from V and 7 bases from J; junction bases left unmatched: 14. Germline V gene data show CDR1 as SGHRS and CDR2 as YFSETQ. The CDR3 sequence: CASSLQSDSGVGNEQFF. The CDR3 DNA follows: TGCGCCAGCAGCTTGCAGTCCGACAGCGGGGTGGGAAATGAGCAGTTCTTC.

The V and J genes are TRBV5-1 and TRBJ2-5; 8 nucleotides align to TRBD2. Losses at the gene ends were 2 bases for V and 1 base for J; bases not matched to a gene: 7. This CDR3 spans 16 amino acids. Germline CDR1 and CDR2: SGHRS and YFSETQ. The CDR3 coding sequence is TGCGCCAGCAGCTTCGGCGCGGGGGGCCTCCAAGAGACCCAGTACTTC. It codes for CASSFGAGGLQETQYF.

V and J are TRBV4-1 and TRBJ1-3; D may be TRBD1 (6 bases). Germline CDR1 and CDR2: MGHRA and YSYEKL. This CDR3 is built from 17 residues. Trimming took 4 bases from V and 0 from J, leaving 16 bases between them. In DNA, the CDR3 is TGCGCCAGCAGCCGGATCACAGGGACCGTCTCTGGAAACACCATATATTTT. Amino acid sequence: CASSRITGTVSGNTIYF.

The gene calls are TRBV30 and TRBJ1-2, with TRBD1 matching over 9 bases. CDR1 is GTSNPN, CDR2 SVGIG, per germline (reference sequence). The CDR3 is made up of 15 amino acids. Losses at the gene ends were 8 bases for V and 1 base for J; bases not matched to a gene: 11. The CDR3 sequence is CASPRRTGVNYGYTF. As DNA, the CDR3 is TGTGCCAGCCCCCGTAGGACAGGGGTTAACTATGGCTACACCTTC. The full variable domain, in which reference TRBV30 and TRBJ1-2 provide the parts outside the CDR3, is SQTIHQWPATLVQPVGSPLSLECTVEGTSNPNLYWYRQAAGRGLQLLFYSVGIGQISSEVPQNLSASRPQDRQFILSSKKLLLSDSGFYLCASPRRTGVNYGYTFGSGTRLTVV.

The CDR3 sequence: CASSARAKQPQHF. In DNA form, the CDR3 reads TGTGCCAGCAGTGCCAGGGCCAAACAGCCCCAGCATTTT. The V call is TRBV12-3 or TRBV12-4, the J call TRBJ1-5; D might be TRBD1 (5 bases). Trimming pared 5 bases from V and 7 bases from J, leaving 12 bases between. The CDR3 is made up of 13 amino acids.

This clone was found a few times. V and J are TRBV27 and TRBJ1-5; possibly TRBD1 for D (5 bases). Trimming shortened V by 3 bases and J by 3 bases, and 9 bases separated the two germline ends. Germline V gives CDR1 MNHEY, CDR2 SMNVEV (reference sequence). The CDR3 extends over 14 amino acids. CDR3 sequence reads: CASSFGAINQPQHF. The CDR3, as DNA: TGTGCCAGCAGTTTTGGGGCAATCAATCAGCCCCAGCATTTT.

The CDR3 is CASGLVVGGQPQHF. As DNA, the CDR3 is TGTGCTAGTGGTTTGGTAGTGGGGGGTCAGCCCCAGCATTTT. The chain carries TRBV12-5 and TRBJ1-5; the D gene is possibly TRBD1 (5 bases). Germline V gene sequence: CDR1 LGHNT, CDR2 FRNRAP. The length of the CDR3 is 14 residues. Trimming removed 0 bases from V and 6 bases from J, with 9 bases in between.

This clone occurred once. The chain recombines TRBV5-1 with TRBJ1-1, with D unclear. V was pared by 2 bases and J by 0 bases, with 11 bases between. The germline V gene has CDR1 SGHRS and CDR2 YFSETQ. This CDR3 comprises 15 residues. DNA of the CDR3: TGCGCCAGCAGCTTTGGATCGGGGATGAACACTGAAGCTTTCTTT. Residues: CASSFGSGMNTEAFF.

The V gene is TRBV5-4, the J gene TRBJ1-2, with 8 bases identical to TRBD1. Unmatched junction bases numbered 12, after V lost 4 bases and J lost 4 bases. This CDR3 spans 16 amino acids. Germline CDR1 is SGHNT and CDR2 is YYREEE (reference sequence). CDR3 bases: TGTGCCAGCAGCCCTAGAAAACGGACAGGGACCTATGGCTACACCTTC. Its translation is CASSPRKRTGTYGYTF.

This chain connects TRBV11-2 to TRBJ1-1, with TRBD1 as a possible D gene (6 bases). The CDR3 spans 17 residues. With 5 bases removed from V and 0 bases from J, the gap between germline ends came to 19 bases. The germline V gene encodes CDR1 SGHAT and CDR2 FQNNGV. CDR3 coding DNA: TGTGCCAGCAGCCTGCTGACAGGTCTGACCATGAACACTGAAGCTTTCTTT. Its translation: CASSLLTGLTMNTEAFF.